Reported below is one TCR beta chain. This specimen belongs to a study of blood T cell repertoires in COVID-19. About the study: Samples of COVID-19 (acute and convalescent) were obtained from the United States, Italy and Spain. PBMCs, B-cell-depleted T cells, or T cells provided the cDNA or gDNA that made up the material.

V was trimmed by 0 bases and J by 3 bases, leaving 15 bases between them. Germline V gene sequence: CDR1 MNHEY, CDR2 SVGAGI. This CDR3 spans 16 amino acids. In the authors' workflow: Counts of nucleated cells, estimated from reference gene primer amplification, were obtained. TCRdb's copy holds only in-frame clones and misses some; the assay was immunoSEQ multiplex PCR. V, J and clone size reflect that table, while D and trimming were determined from the DNA. The repertoire holds some 150,000 clones, about 88% seen once, with 1% to 1.2% in the top ten. The V gene is TRBV6-5, the J gene TRBJ2-7; tentative D call: TRBD2 (6 bases). The clonotype originates from a man aged 40-49 years with acute or convalescent COVID-19. Sequencing was done on a sample of peripheral blood. The CDR3 DNA follows: TGTGCCAGCAGTTACTCGAACCGCGGGCGGGACTACGAGCAGTACTTC. Encoded protein: CASSYSNRGRDYEQYF.